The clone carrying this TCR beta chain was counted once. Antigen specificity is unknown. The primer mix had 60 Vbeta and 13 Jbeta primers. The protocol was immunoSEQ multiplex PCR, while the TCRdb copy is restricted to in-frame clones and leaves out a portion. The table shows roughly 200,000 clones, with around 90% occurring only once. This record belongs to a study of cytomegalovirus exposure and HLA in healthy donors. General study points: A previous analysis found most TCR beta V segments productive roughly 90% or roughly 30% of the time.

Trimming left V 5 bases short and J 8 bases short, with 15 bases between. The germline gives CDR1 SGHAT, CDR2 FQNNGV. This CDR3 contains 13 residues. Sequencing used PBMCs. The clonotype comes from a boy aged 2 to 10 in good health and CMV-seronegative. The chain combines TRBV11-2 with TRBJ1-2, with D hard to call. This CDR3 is CASSAVPGEGYTF. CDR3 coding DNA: TGTGCCAGCAGCGCCGTCCCCGGGGAGGGCTACACCTTC.